Detailed here is one T cell receptor (beta chain). The CDR3 has 12 residues. Trimming took 2 bases from V and 9 from J; bases not matched to a gene: 3. Germline V gene data show CDR1 as MNHNS and CDR2 as SASEGT. This sample stems from a study of cytomegalovirus exposure and HLA in healthy donors. Amplification used 60 Vbeta primers and 13 Jbeta primers. Data came from immunoSEQ multiplex PCR; TCRdb stores just in-frame clones and leaves some out. The sample gives about 180,000 clones, more than 75% of which show up once; around 2.3% is in the top ten. What was sequenced was PBMCs. J is TRBJ1-1 and V is TRBV6-1; 7 nucleotides match TRBD1. This receptor was obtained from a woman in her twenties or thirties in good health and CMV-seropositive. CDR3: CASSEQGGQAFF. The CDR3 nucleotides are TGTGCCAGCAGTGAACAGGGGGGACAAGCTTTCTTT.